The T cell receptor beta chain under discussion was sequenced for a study of CD8+CD57+ T cells in acquired aplastic anemia. As for the study in general: Sorted cells (CD4+ and CD8+) yielded DNA amounts that averaged 3.2 ug. Study-level results: A set of around 30 CD8+ CDR3 sequences was shared between patients and controls, and these sequences appeared highly expressed in patients.

Ten or more counts support this clonotype. Its antigen is unknown. The patients chosen for sequencing had shown expansion of CD8+CD57+ cells (detected by flow cytometry). Everyone among the patients had severe acquired aplastic anemia. There was no therapy given to any patient before the blood sampling took place. TCR beta VDJ and CDR3 were profiled, and genomic DNA was the template. One entry per CDR3 protein, called by TCRdb with MiXCR from the reads. This table has over 150,000 distinct CDR3 sequences, roughly 65% appearing once. The V gene's germline CDR1 is SGHTS and CDR2 YDEGEE. The V and J ends lost 2 bases and 8 bases respectively, with 8 bases between them. The CDR3 consists of 12 residues.

The chain couples TRBV5-8 to TRBJ2-1; D call uncertain. The origin of this receptor is a human donor with aplastic anemia. The specimen sequenced was sorted CD4+, CD8+, or CD8+CD57+ T cells (not recorded which) from PBMCs. The DNA for the CDR3 is TGTGCCAGCAGCTTATTATCGGATGAGCAGTTCTTC. It translates to CASSLLSDEQFF.